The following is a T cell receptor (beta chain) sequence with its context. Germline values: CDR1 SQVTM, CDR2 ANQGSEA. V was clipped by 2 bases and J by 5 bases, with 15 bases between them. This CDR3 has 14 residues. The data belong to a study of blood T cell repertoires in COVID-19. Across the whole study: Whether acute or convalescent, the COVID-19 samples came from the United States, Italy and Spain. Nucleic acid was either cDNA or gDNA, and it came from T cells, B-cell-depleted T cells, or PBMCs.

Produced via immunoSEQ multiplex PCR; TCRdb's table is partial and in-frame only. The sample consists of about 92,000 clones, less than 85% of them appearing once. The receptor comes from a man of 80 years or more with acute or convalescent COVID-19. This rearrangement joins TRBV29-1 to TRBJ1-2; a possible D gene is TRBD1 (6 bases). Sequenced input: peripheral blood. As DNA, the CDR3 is TGCAGCGTTGAATGGGGGCAAGGATTTTATGGCTACACCTTC. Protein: CSVEWGQGFYGYTF.